These 9 T cell receptor beta chains were all obtained from the same sample, sequenced in a study of blood T cells in healthy people across ages. A second roughly 7 to 12 cycle PCR used barcoded and J-beta primers. TCRdb independently ran MiXCR on the 5' RACE reads; one entry per CDR3 protein. The sample consists of about 1.6 million distinct CDR3 sequences, 30% to 35% of them appearing once. The specimen was blood. All receptors derive from a woman in her 30s in good health.

This clonotype was seen a single time. An end of the junction does not agree with germline; a read error may underlie this. V gene TRBV13 combines with J gene TRBJ2-1; possible D gene TRBD2, 6 bases. Per germline, CDR1 PRHDT and CDR2 FYEKMQ (reference sequence). There are 17 residues in the CDR3. The CDR3 coding sequence is TGTGCCAGCAGCTTAGCCCTGGAGGGCGGTTCCTACAATGAGCGGTTCTTC. This gives the protein CASSLALEGGSYNERFF.

Written as DNA, the CDR3 is TGCAGTGCTCGCTCGACTAGCGGGAGGCGGGAGACCCAGTTCTTC. This codes for CSARSTSGRRETQFF. The chain employs TRBV20-1 and TRBJ2-1, with TRBD2 identical over 13 bases. CDR3 length: 15 residues. J gave up 13 bases and V 5 bases, and 14 bases lay outside the gene matches. CDR1 and CDR2 from the germline V gene are DFQATT and SNEGSKA (reference sequence).

The J gene is TRBJ1-1, the V gene TRBV29-1; D may be TRBD1 (5 bases). V lost 3 bases and J 6 bases, leaving 17 bases between the germline ends. The CDR3 runs 14 residues. CDR1 is SQVTM and CDR2 is ANQGSEA in the germline V gene. CDR3 DNA: TGCAGCGTTGATACGGACACGGGTATGGCTGAAGCTTTCTTT. Protein: CSVDTDTGMAEAFF.

At least ten counts were recorded for this clonotype. The CDR3 loop reads CASRPPGQNNEQYF. CDR3 coding DNA: TGCGCCAGCAGGCCTCCGGGACAGAATAACGAGCAGTACTTC. V is TRBV4-1 and J is TRBJ2-7; 7 nucleotides line up with TRBD1. This CDR3 has 14 amino acids. Trimming took 6 bases from V and 5 from J; bases not matched to a gene: 10. Looked up from germline, CDR1 is MGHRA and CDR2 is YSYEKL.

The rearrangement links TRBV11-2 to TRBJ2-1; 12 bases align to TRBD1. CDR3 length: 18 amino acids. Germline V gene data show CDR1 as SGHAT and CDR2 as FQNNGV. Losses at the gene ends were 4 bases for V and 6 bases for J; bases not matched to a gene: 13. CDR3 nucleotide sequence: TGTGCCAGCAGCTCCACCGGGACAGGGGGCGAGTATGGCAATGAGCAGTTCTTC. Translation: CASSSTGTGGEYGNEQFF.

This clonotype was counted between two and nine times. The chain is built from TRBV29-1 and TRBJ2-7; 13 nucleotides line up with TRBD2. The germline V gene has CDR1 SQVTM and CDR2 ANQGSEA. CDR3 size: 14 residues. V dropped 7 bases and J dropped 5; count of bases not matched to a gene: 8. CDR3 in DNA: TGCAGCGCTGGACTAGCGGGAGTGACAGACGAGCAGTACTTC. The encoded protein is CSAGLAGVTDEQYF.

The chain employs TRBV11-2 and TRBJ2-5, with D maybe TRBD2 (5 bases). The CDR3 is 15 amino acids. Germline values: CDR1 SGHAT, CDR2 FQNNGV. V lost 4 bases and J lost 4, with 16 bases in between. This CDR3 reads CASSSPGPGGETQYF. Here the CDR3 DNA reads TGTGCCAGCAGCTCCCCGGGCCCAGGAGGAGAGACCCAGTACTTC.

The V and J genes are TRBV7-6 and TRBJ2-7; possibly TRBD1 or TRBD2 for D (6 bases each). The V gene lost 1 base and the J gene lost 2 bases, with 18 bases spanning the gap. Germline CDR1 reads SGHVS; CDR2 reads FNYEAQ. This CDR3 contains 17 residues. The CDR3 is CASSLGVRGEVTYEQYF. The DNA for the CDR3 is TGTGCCAGCAGCTTAGGCGTTAGGGGGGAGGTCACCTACGAGCAGTACTTC.

This sequence joins TRBV5-6 and TRBJ1-6, with 9 bases identical to TRBD1. The CDR3 spans 15 residues. Germline V lookup: CDR1 SGHDT, CDR2 YYEEEE. Losses at the gene ends were 7 bases for V and 10 bases for J; bases not matched to a gene: 12. CDR3 protein: CASLPGTGMGSPLHF. The CDR3 coding sequence is TGTGCCAGCTTACCGGGGACAGGGATGGGATCACCCCTCCACTTT.